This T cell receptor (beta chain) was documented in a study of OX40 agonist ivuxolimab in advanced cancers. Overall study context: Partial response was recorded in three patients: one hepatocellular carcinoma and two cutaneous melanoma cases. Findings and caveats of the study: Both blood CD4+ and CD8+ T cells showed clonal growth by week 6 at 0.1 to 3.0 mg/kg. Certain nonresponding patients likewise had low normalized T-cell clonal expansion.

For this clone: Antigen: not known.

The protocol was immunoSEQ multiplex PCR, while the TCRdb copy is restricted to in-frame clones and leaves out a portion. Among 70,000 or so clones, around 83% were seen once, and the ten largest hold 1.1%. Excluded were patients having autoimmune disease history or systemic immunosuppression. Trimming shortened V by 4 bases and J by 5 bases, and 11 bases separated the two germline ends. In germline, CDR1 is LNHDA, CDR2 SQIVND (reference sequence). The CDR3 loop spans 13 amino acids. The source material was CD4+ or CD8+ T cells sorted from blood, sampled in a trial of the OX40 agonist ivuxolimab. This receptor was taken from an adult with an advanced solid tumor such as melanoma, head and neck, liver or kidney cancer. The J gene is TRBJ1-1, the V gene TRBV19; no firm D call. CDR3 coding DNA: TGTGCCAGTAGTAGCGAGAGGGAAACTGAAGCTTTCTTT. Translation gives CASSSERETEAFF.